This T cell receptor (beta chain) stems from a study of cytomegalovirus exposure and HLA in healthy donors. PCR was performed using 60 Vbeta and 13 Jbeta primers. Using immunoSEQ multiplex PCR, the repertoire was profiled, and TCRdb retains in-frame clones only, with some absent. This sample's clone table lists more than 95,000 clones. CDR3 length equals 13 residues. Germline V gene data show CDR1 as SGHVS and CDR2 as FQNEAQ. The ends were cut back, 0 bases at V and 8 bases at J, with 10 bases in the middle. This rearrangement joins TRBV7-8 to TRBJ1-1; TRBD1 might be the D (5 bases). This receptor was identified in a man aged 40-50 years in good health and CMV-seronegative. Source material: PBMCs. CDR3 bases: TGTGCCAGCAGCTTAGCGTCAGGGAAGGAAGCTTTCTTT. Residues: CASSLASGKEAFF.